This note documents a single T cell receptor beta chain sequence. Sequencing used immunoSEQ multiplex PCR; TCRdb keeps in-frame clones, though not all of them. The table lists tens of thousands of clones, roughly 85% of them singletons. This sample is part of a study of T cell changes during pregnancy in multiple sclerosis. The CDR3 has 18 residues. Trimming at V came to 5 bases and at J to 2 bases, leaving 8 bases not matched to a gene. Germline CDR1 SGHTA, CDR2 FQGNSA. This TCR was recovered from a female donor with multiple sclerosis, enrolled in a pregnancy study. The rearrangement uses TRBV7-2 and TRBJ2-2; TRBD2 matches at 13 bases. The material sequenced was CD4+ T cells from peripheral blood mononuclear cells, taken before pregnancy. The CDR3 nucleotides are TGTGCCAGCAGCCATACTGCGGGACTAGCGGGAAACACCGGGGAGCTGTTTTTT. Translated, it gives CASSHTAGLAGNTGELFF.